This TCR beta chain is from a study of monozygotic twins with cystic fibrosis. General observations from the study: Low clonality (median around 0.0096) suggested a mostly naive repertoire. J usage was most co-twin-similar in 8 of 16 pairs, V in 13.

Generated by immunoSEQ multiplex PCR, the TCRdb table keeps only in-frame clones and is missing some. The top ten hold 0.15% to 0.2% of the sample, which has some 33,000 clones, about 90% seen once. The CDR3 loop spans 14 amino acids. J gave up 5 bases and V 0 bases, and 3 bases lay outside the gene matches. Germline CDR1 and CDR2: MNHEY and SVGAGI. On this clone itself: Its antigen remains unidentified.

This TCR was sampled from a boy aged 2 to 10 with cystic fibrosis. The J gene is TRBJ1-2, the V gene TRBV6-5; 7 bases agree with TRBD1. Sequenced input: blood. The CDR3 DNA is TGTGCCAGCAGTTACTCGGCAGGGGGATATGGCTACACCTTC. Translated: CASSYSAGGYGYTF.